This TCR beta chain was observed in a study of blood T cell repertoires in COVID-19. Germline V gives CDR1 SGHDT, CDR2 YYEEEE. Trimming pared 4 bases from V and 1 base from J, leaving 11 bases between. The CDR3 extends over 14 amino acids. This clone has only one observation. Per the original methods: Reference gene primer amplification yielded estimated nucleated cell counts. Clones were read by immunoSEQ multiplex PCR, and TCRdb kept only the in-frame ones, dropping some. V and J calls and clone size come straight from that table; D and trimming were deduced from the DNA. The table lists about 240,000 clones, over 65% of them singletons.

The receptor comes from an elderly woman with acute or convalescent COVID-19. The chain employs TRBV5-6 and TRBJ1-1; D is uncertain. The sequenced material came from peripheral blood. The DNA of the CDR3 is TGTGCCAGCAGCATATTCGGGGAGAACACTGAAGCTTTCTTT. Its protein product is CASSIFGENTEAFF.